This T cell receptor beta chain emerged from a study of CD8 T cells in Susac syndrome. When the RNA was reverse transcribed, random hexamers were used with an input of roughly 0.5 to 1 ug. Using its own MiXCR run on the immunoSEQ multiplex PCR reads, TCRdb lists one record per CDR3 protein. The sample records around 140,000 distinct CDR3 sequences, over 80% being singletons. From blood CD8+ and CD4+ T cells, the TCR beta chain was sequenced. V lost 3 bases and J 6 bases, leaving 13 bases between the germline ends. Germline loops: CDR1 SGHDT, CDR2 YYEEEE. The CDR3 is 13 residues long. The TCR sequence derives from a human donor with multiple sclerosis. Material: CD8+ T cells from PBMCs. The chain links TRBV5-6 to TRBJ2-7; TRBD1 is a possible D gene (6 bases). CDR3 sequence (DNA): TGTGCCAGCAGCTCGTCCCGGACAGCCGAGCAGTACTTC. This encodes CASSSSRTAEQYF.